This entry features one T cell receptor (beta chain) sequence. Its antigen remains unidentified. The data were obtained in a study of cytomegalovirus exposure and HLA in healthy donors. Overall study: The use of the same platform for the approximately 130 validation repertoires and the roughly 630 first-cohort repertoires was reported by a later analysis.

Separation from the approximately 670-subject first cohort characterized the roughly 120-subject validation cohort, to which the donors belonged. The protocol was immunoSEQ multiplex PCR, while the TCRdb copy is restricted to in-frame clones and leaves out a portion. This table holds about 150,000 clones, roughly 89% found once. Study results and limitations: Most TCR sequences were seen very rarely across donors, but some public TCRs occurred in many. The study flagged approximately 180 TCR beta chains as cytomegalovirus-associated.

The CDR3 is made up of 16 amino acids. The germline CDR1 and CDR2 sequences are KGHSH and LQKENI. V lost 4 bases and J lost 1; bases outside the gene matches: 7. The sample comprised PBMCs. V usage is TRBV18 and J usage is TRBJ1-5, with TRBD1 matching over 7 bases. The clonotype originates from a woman aged 18-29 years in good health and CMV-seropositive. The CDR3: CASSRGSRGSNQPQHF. In DNA form, the CDR3 reads TGTGCCAGCTCACGGGGTTCCAGGGGGAGCAATCAGCCCCAGCATTTT.